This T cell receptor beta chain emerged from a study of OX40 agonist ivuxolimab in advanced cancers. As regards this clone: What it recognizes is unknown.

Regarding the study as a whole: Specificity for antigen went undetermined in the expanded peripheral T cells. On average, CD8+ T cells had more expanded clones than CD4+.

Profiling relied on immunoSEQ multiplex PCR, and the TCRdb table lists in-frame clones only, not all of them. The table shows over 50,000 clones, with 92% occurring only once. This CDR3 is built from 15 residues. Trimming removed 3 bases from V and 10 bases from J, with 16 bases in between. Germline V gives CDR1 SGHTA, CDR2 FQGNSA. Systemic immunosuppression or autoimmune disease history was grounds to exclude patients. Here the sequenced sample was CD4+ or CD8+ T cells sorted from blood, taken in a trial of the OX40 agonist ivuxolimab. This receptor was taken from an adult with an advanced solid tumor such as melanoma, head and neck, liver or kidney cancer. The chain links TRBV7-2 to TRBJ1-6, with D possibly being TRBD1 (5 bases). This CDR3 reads CASSLTLWGESPLHF. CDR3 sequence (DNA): TGTGCCAGCAGCTTGACTCTTTGGGGGGAATCACCCCTCCACTTT.